Here is one T cell receptor (beta chain) with its context. Its cognate antigen is unknown. The data stem from a study of cytomegalovirus exposure and HLA in healthy donors. Study observations and caveats: V- and J-gene trimming of TCR beta was linked (in a later analysis) to a missense DCLRE1C variant.

The PCR employed 60 Vbeta primers together with 13 Jbeta primers. Only in-frame clones appear in the TCRdb table, and some are missing; sequencing was by immunoSEQ multiplex PCR. In the table there are about 92,000 clones, approximately 85% of which are singletons. The germline V and J ends were trimmed by 0 bases and 7 bases, with 10 bases remaining between them. CDR1 is MNHNY and CDR2 is SVGAGI in the germline V gene (reference sequence). This CDR3 spans 15 amino acids. This chain uses TRBV6-6 with TRBJ1-6, with D maybe TRBD1 (6 bases). Material: PBMCs. The source is a woman between 18 and 29 years old in good health and CMV-seropositive. The CDR3: CASSYSRGWNSPLHF. Written as DNA, the CDR3 is TGTGCCAGCAGTTACTCCAGGGGCTGGAATTCACCCCTCCACTTT.